This T cell receptor beta chain came from a study of T cell repertoires in cytomegalovirus infection. Study background: TCR beta signatures that were public indicated CMV infection and matching HLA type. General study findings and limits: The ex vivo response was dominated by HLA-C-restricted CMV-specific TCR beta clonotypes. Individuals carrying CMV plus the relevant HLA were identified by cumulative frequency of public TCR beta families.

TCRdb re-derived calls from the reads in MiXCR, one entry per CDR3 protein. The sample shows roughly 500,000 distinct CDR3 sequences, about 15% of them seen only once. With V trimmed by 6 bases and J by 6 bases, 6 bases remained unmatched. Per the germline V gene, CDR1 is SGHVS and CDR2 is FNYEAQ. The CDR3 length is 13 residues. This clonotype was counted at least ten times. The antigen is not known. The rearrangement uses TRBV7-6 and TRBJ1-1; 8 positions match TRBD1. Material: CD8+ T cells from PBMCs. The clonotype comes from a human donor in good health (CMV status not recorded). Some clones in this sample may be carry-over from other donors' samples. The CDR3: CASSQTGVSEAFF. The CDR3 nucleotides are TGTGCCAGCAGTCAGACAGGGGTATCTGAAGCTTTCTTT.